This passage covers 21 T cell receptor beta chains from one sample sequenced in a study of cytomegalovirus exposure and HLA in healthy donors. Data came from immunoSEQ multiplex PCR; TCRdb stores just in-frame clones and leaves some out. Found here are 220,000 or so clones, approximately 80% of them singletons; the top ten hold about an eighth. The sample was PBMCs. The receptors were sampled from a woman aged 25 to 39 in good health and CMV-seropositive.

The V and J genes are TRBV6-5 and TRBJ2-6; no reliable D call. The ends were cut back, 0 bases at V and 0 bases at J, with 6 bases in the middle. Germline CDR1 is MNHEY and CDR2 is SVGAGI. The CDR3 sequence is 16 residues long. The CDR3 DNA follows: TGTGCCAGCAGTTACTCTGCCACCTCTGGGGCCAACGTCCTGACTTTC. This gives the protein CASSYSATSGANVLTF.

The genes are TRBV5-4 and TRBJ2-3; the D is unclear. This CDR3 has 14 residues. In germline, CDR1 is SGHNT, CDR2 YYREEE (reference sequence). Trimming took off 4 bases at V and 0 bases at J, with 9 bases between the two ends. The CDR3: CASSRQISTDTQYF. DNA for the CDR3: TGTGCCAGCAGCCGCCAGATTAGCACAGATACGCAGTATTTT.

The chain couples TRBV30 to TRBJ2-7; D is unresolved. The CDR3 consists of 12 residues. Germline values: CDR1 GTSNPN, CDR2 SVGIG (reference sequence). The ends were cut back, 1 base at V and 2 bases at J, with 6 bases in the middle. The CDR3 region is CAWSAGTYEQYF. Written as DNA, the CDR3 is TGTGCCTGGAGTGCCGGAACCTACGAGCAGTACTTC.

This sequence joins TRBV10-3 and TRBJ1-2; the D gene is possibly TRBD1 (5 bases). V shed 7 bases and J shed 0 bases, with 9 bases lying between them. Germline CDR1 and CDR2: ENHRY and SYGVKD. The CDR3 has 13 residues. Written as DNA, the CDR3 is TGTGCCATCATGGGGCCCGCTAACTATGGCTACACCTTC. Its protein is CAIMGPANYGYTF.

The chain employs TRBV29-1 and TRBJ2-7; 10 nucleotides align to TRBD2. The CDR3 consists of 13 residues. The germline V gene has CDR1 SQVTM and CDR2 ANQGSEA. With 6 bases clipped from V and 4 bases from J, the junction kept 6 bases outside the gene matches. The CDR3 loop is CSVELAGFYEQYF. The CDR3 coding sequence is TGCAGCGTGGAACTAGCGGGGTTTTACGAGCAGTACTTC.

This clone was observed at least ten times. The chain links TRBV28 to TRBJ2-3; D not resolved. Per the germline V gene, CDR1 is MDHEN and CDR2 is SYDVKM. V dropped 5 bases and J dropped 1 base, with 7 bases sitting between them. CDR3 length: 13 residues. The CDR3 here is CASSLPGTDTQYF. The CDR3 DNA is TGTGCCAGCAGTCTTCCCGGCACAGATACGCAGTATTTT.

The chain couples TRBV7-9 to TRBJ1-2; D ambiguous. The CDR3 runs 12 residues. The V gene's germline CDR1 is SEHNR and CDR2 FQNEAQ (reference sequence). V was clipped by 0 bases and J by 4 bases, with 3 bases between them. The CDR3: CASSLALYGYTF. The CDR3 region has the DNA TGTGCCAGCAGCTTAGCCCTCTATGGCTACACCTTC.

CDR3 sequence (DNA): TGTGCCAGTAGTATTAATCGAGAGACCCAGTACTTC. Its translation: CASSINRETQYF. The rearrangement joins TRBV19 to TRBJ2-5, with D unclear. CDR1 is LNHDA and CDR2 is SQIVND in the germline V gene (reference sequence). This CDR3 contains 12 residues. The V end was cut by 3 bases, the J end by 4 bases, with 6 bases between.

The genes are TRBV4-1 and TRBJ1-2; D is perhaps TRBD1 (5 bases). V shed 6 bases and J shed 2 bases, with 19 bases lying between them. CDR1 is MGHRA, CDR2 YSYEKL, per germline. The CDR3 consists of 16 residues. In nucleotides, the CDR3 is TGCGCCAGCAGAGGTGGGGGTACAGGTAAAAACTATGGCTACACCTTC. This encodes CASRGGGTGKNYGYTF.

The chain joins TRBV5-4 to TRBJ2-7; 10 bases map to TRBD1. V shed 4 bases and J 3 bases; nucleotides not matched to a gene: 7. Germline CDR1 is SGHNT and CDR2 is YYREEE (reference sequence). This CDR3 comprises 15 residues. CDR3 residues: CASSPRDRGDYEQYF. As DNA, the CDR3 is TGTGCCAGCAGCCCCCGGGACAGGGGTGACTACGAGCAGTACTTC.

This clone has only a few counts. The genes are TRBV6-4 and TRBJ2-1, with D hard to call. The V end lost 0 bases, the J end lost 14 bases, and 11 bases lay between the germline ends. In germline, CDR1 is MRHNA, CDR2 SNTAGT. CDR3 length: 12 amino acids. The CDR3 bases are TGTGCCAGCAGTGACTCGATGGGCCTAAAGTTCTTC. As protein: CASSDSMGLKFF.

CDR3 residues: CSALGLAGTSSYEQYF. The DNA for the CDR3 is TGCAGCGCCCTGGGACTAGCGGGGACAAGCTCCTACGAGCAGTACTTC. The chain recombines TRBV29-1 with TRBJ2-7; 13 bases match TRBD2. The CDR3 has 16 amino acids. Trimming removed 7 bases from V and 0 bases from J; junction bases left unmatched: 9. Germline CDR1 reads SQVTM; CDR2 reads ANQGSEA.

The chain carries TRBV29-1 and TRBJ1-2; D is ambiguous. This CDR3 region has 12 residues. Per the germline V gene, CDR1 is SQVTM and CDR2 is ANQGSEA. Trimming removed 2 bases at V and 2 bases at J, with 6 bases between. DNA for the CDR3: TGCAGCGTTGAAACCAGGAACTATGGCTACACCTTC. Translating it yields CSVETRNYGYTF.

This rearrangement joins TRBV11-3 to TRBJ1-2; D gene uncertain. CDR3 length: 13 amino acids. V shed 5 bases and J shed 0 bases, with 7 bases lying between them. Germline CDR1 and CDR2: SGHNT and YENEEA. The CDR3 bases are TGTGCCAGCAGCCCCGGAGCTAACTATGGCTACACCTTC. It yields the protein CASSPGANYGYTF.

The V gene is TRBV7-3, the J gene TRBJ2-1; 7 nucleotides align to TRBD2. Germline CDR1 reads SGHTA; CDR2 reads FQGTGA. The CDR3 contains 13 residues. J lost 7 bases, V lost 2 bases, and 2 bases had no gene match. CDR3 residues: CASSLGGENEQFF. CDR3 DNA: TGTGCCAGCAGCTTAGGGGGGGAGAATGAGCAGTTCTTC.

The CDR3 region has the DNA TGCGCCAGCAGCTCAATGACAGGGGCTAACTATGGCTACACCTTC. Translated, it gives CASSSMTGANYGYTF. J is TRBJ1-2 and V is TRBV5-1; 8 nucleotides agree with TRBD1. The CDR3 runs to 15 residues. Germline V CDR1 and CDR2: SGHRS, YFSETQ. J gave up 0 bases and V 3 bases, and 4 bases lay outside the gene matches. Based on the CDR3 plus reference TRBV5-1 and TRBJ1-2, the full variable domain is KAGVTQTPRYLIKTRGQQVTLSCSPISGHRSVSWYQQTPGQGLQFLFEYFSETQRNKGNFPGRFSGRQFSNSRSEMNVSTLELGDSALYLCASSSMTGANYGYTFGSGTRLTVV.

V usage is TRBV4-2 and J usage is TRBJ1-1; D remains unclear. V shed 4 bases and J shed 3 bases, with 12 bases lying between them. The CDR3 runs 14 residues. Germline V gene data show CDR1 as LGHNA and CDR2 as YNFKEQ. CDR3: CASSLDYRDTEAFF. CDR3 nucleotides: TGTGCCAGCAGCCTCGACTATAGGGACACTGAAGCTTTCTTT.

This chain uses TRBV5-4 with TRBJ2-7; 9 nucleotides line up with TRBD1. There are 14 residues in the CDR3. V dropped 3 bases and J dropped 4; count of bases not matched to a gene: 5. Germline CDR1 reads SGHNT; CDR2 reads YYREEE (reference sequence). The CDR3 is CASSYGTGIYEQYF. In DNA, the CDR3 is TGTGCCAGCAGCTACGGGACAGGGATATACGAGCAGTACTTC.

The chain has TRBV14 and TRBJ1-2; tentative D call: TRBD1 (6 bases). This CDR3 is 15 amino acids long. The V end lost 1 base, the J end lost 1 base, and 10 bases lay between the germline ends. Germline lookup yields CDR1 SGHDN and CDR2 FVKESK. The CDR3 nucleotides are TGTGCCAGCAGCCAAGCAGGGGTAGTTAACTATGGCTACACCTTC. Translation gives CASSQAGVVNYGYTF. Full variable domain (rest looked up from reference TRBV14 and TRBJ1-2): EAGVTQFPSHSVIEKGQTVTLRCDPISGHDNLYWYRRVMGKEIKFLLHFVKESKQDESGMPNNRFLAERTGGTYSTLKVQPAELEDSGVYFCASSQAGVVNYGYTFGSGTRLTVV.

This clone was seen a single time. The chain uses TRBV7-9 and TRBJ1-1, with 8 bases fitting TRBD1. The CDR3 runs 13 residues. J gave up 8 bases and V 5 bases, and 7 bases lay outside the gene matches. CDR1 SEHNR and CDR2 FQNEAQ come from the germline V gene (reference sequence). CDR3 bases: TGTGCCAGCAGCGCCAGGACAGGGCCGGAAGCTTTCTTT. This gives the protein CASSARTGPEAFF.

The CDR3 is CASSHPRGARNTEAFF. In nucleotides, the CDR3 is TGCGCCAGCAGCCACCCCCGGGGGGCAAGGAACACTGAAGCTTTCTTT. The gene calls are TRBV4-1 and TRBJ1-1; possibly TRBD1 for D (6 bases). The V gene lost 3 bases and the J gene lost 1 base, with 15 bases spanning the gap. Germline V CDR1 and CDR2: MGHRA, YSYEKL. CDR3 length: 16 amino acids.